A single sample is the source of the 19 T cell receptor beta chains below, sequenced in a study of CD8 T cells in Susac syndrome. Random hexamers served to reverse transcribe roughly 0.45 to 1 ug RNA. MiXCR, run by TCRdb on the immunoSEQ multiplex PCR reads, gives a single entry per CDR3 protein. The sample records approximately 230,000 distinct CDR3 sequences, 93% being singletons. The sample was CD4+ T cells from PBMCs. Source of these receptors: a human donor with multiple sclerosis.

The chain uses TRBV20-1 and TRBJ1-1; weak D call: TRBD1 (5 bases). Germline CDR1 and CDR2: DFQATT and SNEGSKA (reference sequence). V dropped 0 bases and J dropped 11 bases, with 13 bases sitting between them. This CDR3 is 12 amino acids long. CDR3 loop: CSARDPPGKAFF. The CDR3 DNA reads TGCAGTGCTAGAGATCCCCCAGGGAAGGCTTTCTTT.

The rearrangement joins TRBV3-1 to TRBJ1-4; perhaps TRBD1 as D (5 bases). The ends were cut back, 1 base at V and 8 bases at J, with 11 bases in the middle. Germline V gives CDR1 LGHDT, CDR2 YNNKEL (reference sequence). The CDR3 length is 14 residues. CDR3: CASSQGAGPEKLFF. CDR3 DNA: TGTGCCAGCAGCCAAGGGGCAGGGCCCGAAAAACTGTTTTTT.

This clonotype showed up just a few times. The chain carries TRBV7-9 and TRBJ1-2; D is uncertain. V was shortened by 5 bases and J by 13 bases, with 23 bases between the two germline ends. CDR3 size: 14 residues. Per germline, CDR1 SEHNR and CDR2 FQNEAQ (reference sequence). This chain's CDR3 is CASSTDGQAGVSTF. CDR3 sequence (DNA): TGTGCCAGCAGCACCGACGGGCAGGCGGGAGTTTCCACCTTC.

The chain links TRBV20-1 to TRBJ1-2; no definite D call. V was clipped by 6 bases and J by 6 bases, with 20 bases between them. The germline V gene has CDR1 DFQATT and CDR2 SNEGSKA (reference sequence). The CDR3 is 14 residues long. The CDR3 region has the DNA TGCAGTGCCCGGATAGGGTCCAGCTTGGATGGCTACACCTTC. It encodes CSARIGSSLDGYTF.

V usage is TRBV3-1 and J usage is TRBJ2-2; D is uncertain. The V gene's germline CDR1 is LGHDT and CDR2 YNNKEL (reference sequence). This CDR3 comprises 16 residues. V lost 0 bases and J 2 bases, leaving 10 bases between the germline ends. Written as DNA, the CDR3 is TGTGCCAGCAGCCAAGAAGCCCTAGGAAACACCGGGGAGCTGTTTTTT. Translation: CASSQEALGNTGELFF. The full variable domain, completed using reference TRBV3-1 and TRBJ2-2, is DTAVSQTPKYLVTQMGNDKSIKCEQNLGHDTMYWYKQDSKKFLKIMFSYNNKELIINETVPNRFSPKSPDKAHLNLHINSLELGDSAVYFCASSQEALGNTGELFFGEGSRLTVL.

The V and J genes are TRBV5-1 and TRBJ1-1; D gene unclear. CDR3 length: 13 residues. Germline V lookup: CDR1 SGHRS, CDR2 YFSETQ. V was shortened by 3 bases and J by 1 base, with 7 bases between the two germline ends. DNA of the CDR3: TGCGCCAGCAGCTCCCGTCCGAACACTGAAGCTTTCTTT. This codes for CASSSRPNTEAFF.

The chain employs TRBV12-3 or TRBV12-4 and TRBJ2-7; TRBD2 matches at 7 bases. The J segment lost 5 bases and the V segment lost 0 bases, leaving 13 bases of the junction unmatched. The CDR3 spans 17 residues. DNA of the CDR3: TGTGCCAGCAGTTTAGCGCCTTGGGGGGGAGGGTATGACGAGCAGTACTTC. It specifies CASSLAPWGGGYDEQYF.

The chain links TRBV3-1 to TRBJ1-2; no clear D gene. Trimming left V 4 bases short and J 4 bases short, with 16 bases between. Germline CDR1 LGHDT, CDR2 YNNKEL (reference sequence). The CDR3 consists of 15 residues. CDR3: CASSLGPRYGYGYTF. Here the CDR3 DNA reads TGTGCCAGCAGCCTGGGTCCCAGGTACGGCTATGGCTACACCTTC.

J is TRBJ2-6 and V is TRBV5-1, with D perhaps given as TRBD1 or TRBD2 (6 bases each). The germline V and J ends were trimmed by 4 bases and 1 base, with 12 bases remaining between them. CDR1 and CDR2 from the germline V gene are SGHRS and YFSETQ. The CDR3 totals 16 residues. The CDR3 region is CASSGGRVSGANVLTF. CDR3 coding DNA: TGCGCCAGCAGCGGGGGGCGCGTTTCTGGGGCCAACGTCCTGACTTTC.

This clonotype was seen once. This rearrangement joins TRBV29-1 to TRBJ1-1; 8 positions match TRBD1. The trim removed 5 bases at V and 4 bases at J, leaving 12 bases unmatched. Germline loops: CDR1 SQVTM, CDR2 ANQGSEA. The CDR3 runs to 15 residues. The DNA of the CDR3 is TGCAGCGTTCGAGGGGACAGGACGGCGGGCACTGAAGCTTTCTTT. Translating gives CSVRGDRTAGTEAFF.

The rearrangement joins TRBV20-1 to TRBJ2-7, with D tentatively TRBD1 (5 bases). Deletions cut 2 bases from V and 0 bases from J, with 8 bases between. The CDR3 is made up of 13 amino acids. Per germline, CDR1 DFQATT and CDR2 SNEGSKA (reference sequence). CDR3 DNA: TGCAGTGCTAGACCCGACAGCTCCTACGAGCAGTACGTC. Translated: CSARPDSSYEQYV.

The genes are TRBV23-1 and TRBJ1-4, with 9 bases fitting TRBD1. TRBV23-1 is filed as an ORF, its function uncertain. The CDR3 contains 15 residues. J was trimmed by 7 bases and V by 3 bases; bases with no gene match: 6. The CDR3 DNA reads TGCGCCAGCAGTCAGCACTGGACAGGGGTTGAAAAACTGTTTTTT. As protein: CASSQHWTGVEKLFF.

The chain is built from TRBV2 and TRBJ2-2, with TRBD2 identical over 13 bases. This CDR3 contains 15 residues. Germline trimming cut 6 bases from V and 7 bases from J; bases unmatched to any gene: 5. The germline V gene has CDR1 SNHLY and CDR2 FYNNEI. Here the CDR3 reads CASRLAGGPGGELFF. The CDR3, as DNA: TGTGCCAGCAGACTAGCGGGAGGGCCAGGCGGGGAGCTGTTTTTT.

Turning to this clonotype: The junction and the germline gene differ at one end; a read error may be behind it. The V and J genes are TRBV5-6 and TRBJ1-2; D ambiguous. Germline values: CDR1 SGHDT, CDR2 YYEEEE. The CDR3 sequence is 15 residues long. The CDR3 DNA follows: TGCGCCAGCAGCTTTCCTGACGGTCCCTGGCGGGGCTACACCTTC. Protein product: CASSFPDGPWRGYTF.

The chain couples TRBV7-8 to TRBJ2-6, with D possibly TRBD1 on 5 matching bases. Germline assignment: CDR1 SGHVS and CDR2 FQNEAQ. The length of the CDR3 is 20 residues. Trimming removed 6 bases from V and 2 bases from J, with 26 bases in between. The CDR3 DNA sequence: TGTGCCAGCAGGTACCCGGCCAGGGTCTATTCTAACGCTGGGGCCAACGTCCTGACTTTC. It specifies CASRYPARVYSNAGANVLTF. The full variable domain, in which reference TRBV7-8 and TRBJ2-6 provide the parts outside the CDR3, is GAGVSQSPRYKVAKRGQDVALRCDPISGHVSLFWYQQALGQGPEFLTYFQNEAQLDKSGLPSDRFFAERPEGSVSTLKIQRTQQEDSAVYLCASRYPARVYSNAGANVLTFGAGSRLTVL.

The CDR3 coding sequence is TGCGCCAGCAGCCCACGAGGACAGGGATACAATGAGCAGTTCTTC. Residues: CASSPRGQGYNEQFF. The rearrangement uses TRBV5-1 and TRBJ2-1; TRBD1 agrees at 8 bases. The CDR3 is 15 amino acids. Germline lookup yields CDR1 SGHRS and CDR2 YFSETQ. The J segment lost 4 bases and the V segment lost 4 bases, leaving 7 bases of the junction unmatched. The full variable domain, its missing parts supplied by reference TRBV5-1 and TRBJ2-1, is KAGVTQTPRYLIKTRGQQVTLSCSPISGHRSVSWYQQTPGQGLQFLFEYFSETQRNKGNFPGRFSGRQFSNSRSEMNVSTLELGDSALYLCASSPRGQGYNEQFFGPGTRLTVL.

This clonotype was observed a single time. The chain is built from TRBV14 and TRBJ1-5; D unclear. CDR1 is SGHDN and CDR2 is FVKESK in the germline V gene. The CDR3 length is 9 residues. Between the trimmed V and J ends, which lost 8 bases and 5 bases, there was a span of 1 base. CDR3 nucleotide sequence: TGTGCCAGCTATCAGCCCCAGCATTTT. It specifies CASYQPQHF.

The rearrangement uses TRBV3-1 and TRBJ2-4; D not certain. Germline V gene sequence: CDR1 LGHDT, CDR2 YNNKEL (reference sequence). The CDR3 length is 15 residues. The V end was cut by 4 bases, the J end by 5 bases, with 15 bases between. The CDR3 loop reads CASSLWEDSENIQYF. In DNA, the CDR3 is TGTGCCAGCAGCCTGTGGGAAGACTCGGAAAACATTCAGTACTTC.

The rearrangement joins TRBV29-1 to TRBJ2-1; 7 bases agree with TRBD2. Germline V gene sequence: CDR1 SQVTM, CDR2 ANQGSEA. The CDR3 extends over 14 amino acids. V shed 5 bases and J 6 bases; nucleotides not matched to a gene: 10. The CDR3 is CSVRAGAGRNEQFF. DNA of the CDR3: TGCAGCGTTCGGGCGGGAGCGGGCCGCAATGAGCAGTTCTTC.